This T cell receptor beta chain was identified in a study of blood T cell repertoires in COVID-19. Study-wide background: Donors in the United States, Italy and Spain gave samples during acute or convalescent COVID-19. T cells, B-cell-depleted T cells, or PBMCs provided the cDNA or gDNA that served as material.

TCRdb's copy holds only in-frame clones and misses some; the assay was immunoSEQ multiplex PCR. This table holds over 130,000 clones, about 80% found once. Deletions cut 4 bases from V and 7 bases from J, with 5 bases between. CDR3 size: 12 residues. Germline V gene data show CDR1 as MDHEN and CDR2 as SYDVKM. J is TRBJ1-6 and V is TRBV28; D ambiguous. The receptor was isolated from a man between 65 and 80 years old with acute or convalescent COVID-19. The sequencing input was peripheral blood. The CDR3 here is CASSYSNSPLHF. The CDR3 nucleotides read TGTGCCAGCAGTTACAGCAATTCACCCCTCCACTTT.